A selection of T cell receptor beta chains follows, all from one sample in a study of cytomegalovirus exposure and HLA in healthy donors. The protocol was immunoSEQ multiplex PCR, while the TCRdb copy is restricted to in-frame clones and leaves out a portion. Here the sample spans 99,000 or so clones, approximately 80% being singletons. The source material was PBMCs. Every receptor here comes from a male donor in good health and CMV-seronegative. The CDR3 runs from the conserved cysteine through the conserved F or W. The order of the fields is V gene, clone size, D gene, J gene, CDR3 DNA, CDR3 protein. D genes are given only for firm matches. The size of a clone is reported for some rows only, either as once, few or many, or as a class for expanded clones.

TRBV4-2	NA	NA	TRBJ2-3	TGTGCCAGCAGCCACGGCAGCACAGATACGCAGTGTTTT	CASSHGSTDTQCF
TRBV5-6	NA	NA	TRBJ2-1	TGTGCCAGCAGCTTGTTCGCTAGCTCCTACAATGAGCAGTTCTTC	CASSLFASSYNEQFF
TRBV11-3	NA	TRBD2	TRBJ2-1	TGTGCCAGCAGCTCCGGGACTAGCGGGAAGGATGAGCAGTTCTTC	CASSSGTSGKDEQFF
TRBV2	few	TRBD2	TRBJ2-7	TGTGCCAGCAACCCCTTGGGGACTAGCGCCTCCTACGAGCAGTACTTC	CASNPLGTSASYEQYF
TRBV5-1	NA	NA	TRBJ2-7	TGCGCCAGCAGCCAGGCCCCGGACTCAGGCTACGAGCAGTACTTC	CASSQAPDSGYEQYF
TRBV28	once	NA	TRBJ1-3	TGTGCCAGCAGTTTCCCGACCGGGGGGTCTGGAAACACCATATATTTT	CASSFPTGGSGNTIYF
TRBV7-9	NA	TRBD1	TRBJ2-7	TGTGCCAGCAGTCCGAGGGGGCCGACCTACGAGCAGTACTTC	CASSPRGPTYEQYF
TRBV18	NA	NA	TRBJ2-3	TGTGCCAGCTCACCACCGGGGCTCAGCGGGTCCCTAACAGATACGCAGTATTTT	CASSPPGLSGSLTDTQYF
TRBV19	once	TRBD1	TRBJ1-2	TGTGCCAGTACACTCCGGGACAGGGCTAACTATGGCTACACCTTC	CASTLRDRANYGYTF
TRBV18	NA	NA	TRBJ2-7	TGTGCCAGCTCACCAAGGGTCACAGCGGGCGTATTTGAGCAGTACTTC	CASSPRVTAGVFEQYF
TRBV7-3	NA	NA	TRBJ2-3	TGTGCCAGCAGCTTAATGGGGGCTGATACGCAGTATTTT	CASSLMGADTQYF
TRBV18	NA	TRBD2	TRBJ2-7	TGTGCCAGCTCACTCCCCGGGAGGGTCCGGCTCGAGCAGTACTTC	CASSLPGRVRLEQYF
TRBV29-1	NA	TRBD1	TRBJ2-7	TGCAGCGTTAATTCGGGACAGGGGATCGCCGAGCAGTACTTC	CSVNSGQGIAEQYF
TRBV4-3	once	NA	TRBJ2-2	TGCGCCAGCAGCCAAGATATCAGGCGCGGGACCGGGGAGCTGTTTTTT	CASSQDIRRGTGELFF
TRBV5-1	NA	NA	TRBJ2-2	TGCGCCAGCAGCTTGGCCGCGAAAAACACCGGGGAGCTGTTTTTT	CASSLAAKNTGELFF
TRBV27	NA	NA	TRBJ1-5	TGTGCCAGCAGTTTAGGGGGGATTAGCAATCAGCCCCAGCATTTT	CASSLGGISNQPQHF
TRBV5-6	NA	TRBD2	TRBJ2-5	TGTGCCAGCAGCTTGATAGCGGGAGCACAAAAGACCCAGTACTTC	CASSLIAGAQKTQYF
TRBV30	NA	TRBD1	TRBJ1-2	TGTGCCTGGAGTGGGACAGGAGGATATGGCTACACCTTC	CAWSGTGGYGYTF
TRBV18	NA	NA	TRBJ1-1	TGTGCCAGCTCACCATATTTCCGGGGGGCTAACACTGAAGCTTTCTTT	CASSPYFRGANTEAFF
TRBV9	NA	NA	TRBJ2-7	TGTGCCAGCAGCGTAGGAGGGAGCTCCTACGAGCAGTACTTC	CASSVGGSSYEQYF
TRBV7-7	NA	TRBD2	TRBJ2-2	TGTGCTAGCAGCCCGAATAGCGGGAGGTCCGGGGAGCTGTTTTTT	CASSPNSGRSGELFF
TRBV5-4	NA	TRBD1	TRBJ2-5	TGTGCCAGCAGCGTCGCACAACAGGGGATGGAGACCCAGTACTTC	CASSVAQQGMETQYF